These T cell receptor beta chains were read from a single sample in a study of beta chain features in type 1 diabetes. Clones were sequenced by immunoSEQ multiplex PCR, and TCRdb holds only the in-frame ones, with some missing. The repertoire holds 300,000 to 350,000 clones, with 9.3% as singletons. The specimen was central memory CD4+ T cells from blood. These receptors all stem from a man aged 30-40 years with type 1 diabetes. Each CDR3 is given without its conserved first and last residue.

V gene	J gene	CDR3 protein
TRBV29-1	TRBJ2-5	SVARTSVETQY
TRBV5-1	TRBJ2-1	ASSLRDSTYNEQF
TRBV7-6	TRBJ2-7	ASSLAGEGPYEQY
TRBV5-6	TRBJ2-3	ASSSSTSTDTQY
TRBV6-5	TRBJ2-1	ASSRFTSGHNEQF
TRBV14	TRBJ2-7	ASSQEGFRGQY
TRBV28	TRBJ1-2	ASRRDAYT
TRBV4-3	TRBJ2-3	ASSQGTGTGSTDTQY
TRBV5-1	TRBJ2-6	ASSWGDHLSGANVLT
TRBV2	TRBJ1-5	ASSVGTNHQPQH
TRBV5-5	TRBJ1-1	ASSQTQENTEAF
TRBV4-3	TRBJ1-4	ASSQEGRDLF
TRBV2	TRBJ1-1	ASSREGTEAF
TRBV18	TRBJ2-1	ASSPRGSYNEQF